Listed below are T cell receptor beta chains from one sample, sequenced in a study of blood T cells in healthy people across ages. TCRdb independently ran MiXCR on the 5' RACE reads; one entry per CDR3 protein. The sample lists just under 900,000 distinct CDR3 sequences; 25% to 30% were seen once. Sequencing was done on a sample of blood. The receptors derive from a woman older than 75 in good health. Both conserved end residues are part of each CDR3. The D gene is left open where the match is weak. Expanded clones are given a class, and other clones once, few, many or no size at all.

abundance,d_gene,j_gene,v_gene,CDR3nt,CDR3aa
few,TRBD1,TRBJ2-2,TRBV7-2,TGTGCCAGCAGCCCTCAGGGGGCGGGCGGGGAGCTGTTTTTT,CASSPQGAGGELFF
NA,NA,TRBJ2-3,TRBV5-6,TGTGCCAGCAGCCCCGGGGGAGGCAGTGTCACAGATACGCAGTATTTT,CASSPGGGSVTDTQYF
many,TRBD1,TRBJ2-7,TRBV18,TGTGCCAGCTCACCGCCGGGACAGAGCTACGAGCAGTACTTC,CASSPPGQSYEQYF
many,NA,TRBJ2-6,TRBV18,TGTGCCAGCTCACCCGTCGGGGTGAGAGACTCTGGGGCCAACGTCCTGACTTTC,CASSPVGVRDSGANVLTF
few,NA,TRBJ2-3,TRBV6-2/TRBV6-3,TGTGCCAACAGGGACACAGATACGCAGTATTTT,CANRDTDTQYF
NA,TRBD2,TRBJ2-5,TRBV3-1,TGTGCCAGCAGCCAAGATAGCGGGGGGGCCTGTGAGACCCAGTACTTC,CASSQDSGGACETQYF
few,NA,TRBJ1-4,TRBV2,TGTGCCAGCATCCCAGACCTCGGACAGGAAAAACTGTTTTTT,CASIPDLGQEKLFF
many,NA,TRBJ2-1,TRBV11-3,TGTGCCAGCAGCTTGGGCGGGTGGAATGAGCAGTTCTTC,CASSLGGWNEQFF
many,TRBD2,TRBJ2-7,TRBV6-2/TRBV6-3,TGTGCCAGCAGTAAAGGGACTAGCGGGGGAGACGAGCAGTACTTC,CASSKGTSGGDEQYF
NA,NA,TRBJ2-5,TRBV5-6,TGTGCCAACAGCTTGGGGAGGATCGGAGAGACCCAGTACTTC,CANSLGRIGETQYF
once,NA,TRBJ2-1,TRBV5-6,TGTACCAGCAGCGTATACATGGACTACAATGAGCAGTTCTTC,CTSSVYMDYNEQFF